Each of the 27 T cell receptor beta chains below was sequenced from the same sample in a study of early T cells in non-severe SARS-CoV-2 infection (dated by TCRdb to 2020 to 2023). Libraries came from 5' RACE. The sequencing machine was a NextSeq 500. Starting from the raw public reads, TCRdb applied fastp trimming at Q25, assembled clones with MiXCR and retained in-frame beta chains. When rows share a CDR3 protein, they turn into one entry using the most common DNA and genes. The sample records approximately 76,000 distinct CDR3 sequences, about an eighth of which are singletons. The ten most abundant clones make up around 3% of the sample. Input material: whole blood. All receptors come from an adult who was a healthcare worker with PCR-confirmed SARS-CoV-2 infection or an uninfected control (not recorded which).

In its sample, this clonotype was seen many times. The CDR3 is CASSTTGYGYTF. The CDR3 DNA sequence: TGTGCCAGCAGTACGACAGGGTATGGCTACACCTTC. The chain combines TRBV28 with TRBJ1-2, with 7 bases matching TRBD1. The junction had 2 bases not matched to a gene; V was cut back by 5 bases and J by 5 bases. Germline values: CDR1 MDHEN, CDR2 SYDVKM. The CDR3 is 12 amino acids.

This clonotype was seen more than once but under ten times. The genes are TRBV15 and TRBJ2-7; unclear D gene. Germline V lookup: CDR1 LNHNV, CDR2 YYDKDF (reference sequence). The germline V and J ends were trimmed by 0 bases and 2 bases, with 17 bases remaining between them. There are 17 residues in the CDR3. The CDR3 region is CATSRDAAARNPYEQYF. CDR3 nucleotides: TGTGCCACCAGCAGAGATGCGGCGGCCAGGAATCCCTACGAGCAGTACTTC.

This clonotype has a handful of counts. The rearrangement joins TRBV7-6 to TRBJ2-3; tentatively, D is TRBD2 (5 bases). The V and J ends lost 5 bases and 7 bases respectively, with 13 bases between them. The germline V gene encodes CDR1 SGHVS and CDR2 FNYEAQ. There are 13 residues in the CDR3. The CDR3 sequence: CASSGITGNTQYF. CDR3 sequence (DNA): TGTGCCAGCAGCGGAATCACGGGGAATACGCAGTATTTT.

The V call is TRBV10-1, the J call TRBJ2-4; possibly TRBD1 for D (6 bases). V shed 9 bases and J shed 6 bases, with 15 bases lying between them. Germline V lookup: CDR1 WNHNN, CDR2 SYGVQD (reference sequence). The CDR3 length is 13 residues. CDR3: CARSLEGGNIQYF. DNA of the CDR3: TGCGCCAGAAGCTTGGAAGGGGGAAACATTCAGTACTTC.

This clonotype has a count of ten or more. V is TRBV18 and J is TRBJ2-7; unclear D gene. Per the germline V gene, CDR1 is KGHSH and CDR2 is LQKENI. The CDR3 consists of 13 residues. Trimming shortened V by 3 bases and J by 1 base, and 7 bases separated the two germline ends. The CDR3 protein is CASSPPGSYEQYF. The CDR3 DNA follows: TGTGCCAGCTCACCGCCTGGGTCCTACGAGCAGTACTTC.

Notes on this clonotype: Being one base from a much bigger clone, this may be a read error. The chain has TRBV4-1 and TRBJ1-3; D ambiguous. CDR1 and CDR2 from the germline V gene are MGHRA and YSYEKL. This CDR3 spans 13 amino acids. The CDR3 region is CAGSLSQGNTIYF. The CDR3 DNA reads as TGCGCCGGCAGCCTAAGTCAAGGAAACACCATATATTTT.

This clonotype has only a few counts. V and J are TRBV20-1 and TRBJ1-1, with 7 positions matching TRBD1. The CDR3 has 14 residues. J lost 8 bases, V lost 3 bases, and 12 bases had no gene match. The germline CDR1 and CDR2 sequences are DFQATT and SNEGSKA (reference sequence). The CDR3 DNA reads TGCAGTGCTAGGGAACCACAGGGGCCATTAGAAGCTTTCTTT. This sequence encodes CSAREPQGPLEAFF.

The chain couples TRBV29-1 to TRBJ2-7, with 15 bases matching TRBD2. The CDR3 totals 12 residues. Germline V CDR1 and CDR2: SQVTM, ANQGSEA. With 7 bases clipped from V and 13 bases from J, the junction kept 8 bases outside the gene matches. The CDR3 nucleotides are TGCAGCGCCCCCGGGACTAGCGGGAGGTTATACTTC. The encoded protein is CSAPGTSGRLYF.

This clonotype was detected ten times or more. CDR3 DNA: TGTGCCAGTAGTATACCCCTTTCGAATTACAATGAGCAGTTCTTC. Encoded protein: CASSIPLSNYNEQFF. The V call is TRBV19, the J call TRBJ2-1; D not resolved. Trimming cost V 2 bases and J 4 bases, with 12 bases left between them. The germline V gene has CDR1 LNHDA and CDR2 SQIVND (reference sequence). CDR3 size: 15 residues. The full variable domain, completed using reference TRBV19 and TRBJ2-1, is DGGITQSPKYLFRKEGQNVTLSCEQNLNHDAMYWYRQDPGQGLRLIYYSQIVNDFQKGDIAEGYSVSREKKESFPLTVTSAQKNPTAFYLCASSIPLSNYNEQFFGPGTRLTVL.

There are a few counts of this clonotype. The chain couples TRBV30 to TRBJ2-7, with D perhaps TRBD2 (9 bases). This CDR3 spans 14 amino acids. Trimming pared 2 bases from V and 6 bases from J, leaving 17 bases between. Per germline, CDR1 GTSNPN and CDR2 SVGIG (reference sequence). In DNA, the CDR3 is TGTGCCTGGAGTTGGTCTAGCGGGACAGGCGAGCAGTACTTC. Protein sequence: CAWSWSSGTGEQYF.

The V call is TRBV7-9, the J call TRBJ2-3; TRBD2 matches 15 bases. The V segment lost 4 bases and the J segment 4 bases; nucleotides outside the gene matches: 0. The germline V gene encodes CDR1 SEHNR and CDR2 FQNEAQ (reference sequence). The CDR3 covers 15 residues. For the CDR3, the DNA is TGTGCCAGCAGCTGGACTAGCGGGAGGGCAGATACGCAGTATTTT. Its translation is CASSWTSGRADTQYF.

This clonotype was observed at least ten times. The chain recombines TRBV7-9 with TRBJ2-7, with 10 bases matching TRBD1. This CDR3 is built from 13 residues. Germline CDR1 reads SEHNR; CDR2 reads FQNEAQ (reference sequence). Trimming at V came to 6 bases and at J to 5 bases, leaving 4 bases not matched to a gene. The CDR3, as DNA: TGTGCCAGCAGGACCGGGACAGGGGACGAGCAGTACTTC. Its translation is CASRTGTGDEQYF.

This clonotype was seen a few times. The V and J genes are TRBV18 and TRBJ1-6; maybe TRBD1 (6 bases). Germline V CDR1 and CDR2: KGHSH, LQKENI. This CDR3 contains 14 residues. V lost 3 bases and J 6 bases, leaving 9 bases between the germline ends. CDR3 DNA: TGTGCCAGCTCACCCCTGGACAGTAATTCACCCCTCCACTTT. It encodes CASSPLDSNSPLHF.

There are a few counts of this clonotype. The chain combines TRBV7-8 with TRBJ2-7; D ambiguous. CDR1 and CDR2 from the germline V gene are SGHVS and FQNEAQ. This CDR3 is 16 amino acids long. Trimming stripped 2 bases from V and 7 bases from J, with 21 bases between. The CDR3 protein is CASSLKVLGLYGEQYF. The DNA of the CDR3 is TGTGCCAGCAGCTTAAAGGTATTAGGTCTATACGGAGAGCAGTACTTC.

This clonotype was recorded many times. The V call is TRBV4-1, the J call TRBJ2-3, with D perhaps given as TRBD1 or TRBD2 (6 bases each). CDR1 is MGHRA, CDR2 YSYEKL, per germline. This CDR3 is 17 amino acids long. Trimming stripped 5 bases from V and 2 bases from J, with 20 bases between. CDR3 coding DNA: TGCGCCAGCAGCACCAGGAGTAGGGGGACTTTCACAGATACGCAGTATTTT. Translated, it gives CASSTRSRGTFTDTQYF.

CDR3 sequence (DNA): TGTGCCAGCAGCCAAGTGGGGAGCGGGCGGAGGAATGAGCAGTTCTTC. Translating gives CASSQVGSGRRNEQFF. This chain connects TRBV3-1 to TRBJ2-1, with D tentatively TRBD2 (6 bases). The CDR3 is 16 residues long. V gave up 1 base and J gave up 7 bases, with 17 bases separating them. Germline loops: CDR1 LGHDT, CDR2 YNNKEL (reference sequence).

At least ten counts were recorded for this clonotype. The chain couples TRBV2 to TRBJ2-3, with D possibly being TRBD2 (6 bases). Between the trimmed V and J ends, which lost 8 bases and 8 bases, there was a span of 8 bases. The CDR3 extends over 10 amino acids. The germline V gene has CDR1 SNHLY and CDR2 FYNNEI. CDR3 sequence reads: CASGGGTQYF. The CDR3 DNA reads TGTGCCAGCGGGGGAGGTACGCAGTATTTT.

The CDR3 here is CSAGRSSYNEQFF. In DNA, the CDR3 is TGCAGTGCGGGAAGGAGCTCCTACAATGAGCAGTTCTTC. The chain combines TRBV20-1 with TRBJ2-1; D gene unclear. This CDR3 contains 13 residues. V lost 6 bases to trimming and J lost 0 bases, with 9 bases between them. Germline CDR1 is DFQATT and CDR2 is SNEGSKA (reference sequence).

This clonotype came up a few times. The chain links TRBV3-1 to TRBJ2-7, with TRBD1 matching 7 bases. Germline V gene lookup returns CDR1 LGHDT and CDR2 YNNKEL (reference sequence). This CDR3 contains 13 residues. Trimming took 3 bases from V and 4 from J; bases not matched to a gene: 3. CDR3 region: CASSHGDRYEQYF. The DNA for the CDR3 is TGTGCCAGCAGCCACGGGGACAGATACGAGCAGTACTTC.

This clonotype came up once. This sequence may be a read error, since a much larger clone differs from it by one base. V is TRBV7-9 and J is TRBJ2-1; possible D gene TRBD1, 6 bases. Germline V lookup: CDR1 SEHNR, CDR2 FQNEAQ (reference sequence). The CDR3 runs to 13 residues. The CDR3 DNA sequence: TGTGTCAGCAGCTCACCCATACAGGGCAAGCAGTTCTTC. Translation gives CVSSSPIQGKQFF.

A few counts support this clonotype. The rearrangement links TRBV10-3 to TRBJ2-4, with unresolved D. The CDR3 extends over 13 amino acids. Germline lookup yields CDR1 ENHRY and CDR2 SYGVKD. Trimming removed 4 bases at V and 5 bases at J, with 9 bases between. This CDR3 reads CAISAGYQNIQYF. In nucleotides, the CDR3 is TGTGCCATCAGTGCAGGTTACCAAAACATTCAGTACTTC.

This clonotype was found many times. This rearrangement joins TRBV29-1 to TRBJ2-7, with 10 bases fitting TRBD1. This CDR3 is 15 amino acids long. The ends lost 4 bases at V and 0 bases at J; junction bases unmatched: 6. CDR1 and CDR2 (germline): SQVTM, ANQGSEA. DNA of the CDR3: TGCAGCGTTGGTGGGACAGGGGAACCCTCCTACGAGCAGTACTTC. It specifies CSVGGTGEPSYEQYF.

This clonotype appeared a few times. The chain combines TRBV20-1 with TRBJ2-3, with no clear D. CDR3 length: 16 amino acids. V gave up 6 bases and J gave up 4 bases, with 23 bases separating them. Germline-derived CDR1 and CDR2 are DFQATT and SNEGSKA (reference sequence). As DNA, the CDR3 is TGCAGTGCCATCAACGTAGGGCAGTGGGTCGCAGATACGCAGTATTTT. Translating it yields CSAINVGQWVADTQYF.

This clonotype turned up a few times. Here the CDR3 DNA reads TGTGCCAGCAGGGTAGCGCATTTAGATAATGAGCAGTTCTTC. Translated: CASRVAHLDNEQFF. The chain carries TRBV25-1 and TRBJ2-1; a weak D match, TRBD2 (5 bases). V was pared by 6 bases and J by 7 bases, with 16 bases between. CDR1 and CDR2 (germline): MGHDK, SYGVNS. CDR3 length: 14 amino acids.

This clonotype was observed many times. V gene TRBV5-1 combines with J gene TRBJ2-7; tentative D call: TRBD1 (6 bases). V dropped 4 bases and J dropped 1 base, with 9 bases sitting between them. The CDR3 consists of 13 residues. Germline loops: CDR1 SGHRS, CDR2 YFSETQ. CDR3: CASSRDTSYEQYF. The CDR3 region has the DNA TGCGCCAGCAGCCGGGACACTTCCTACGAGCAGTACTTC.

Many counts were recorded for this clonotype. V and J are TRBV10-3 and TRBJ2-5; no clear D gene. Germline V gives CDR1 ENHRY, CDR2 SYGVKD. V dropped 4 bases and J dropped 5 bases, with 11 bases sitting between them. This CDR3 spans 13 amino acids. The chain's CDR3 is CAISAEGSETQYF. CDR3 DNA: TGTGCCATCAGTGCGGAAGGGTCGGAGACCCAGTACTTC.

CDR3 loop: CASSLGQDNQPQHF. The CDR3 region has the DNA TGTGCCAGCAGCTTAGGACAGGATAATCAGCCCCAGCATTTT. The gene calls are TRBV7-9 and TRBJ1-5; D possibly corresponds to TRBD1 (6 bases). Deletions cut 1 base from V and 4 bases from J, with 8 bases between. The CDR3 totals 14 residues. Germline V gene sequence: CDR1 SEHNR, CDR2 FQNEAQ (reference sequence).